This T cell receptor beta chain originates from a study of T cell responses to AZD1222 COVID-19 vaccine listed by TCRdb under 2021. Study-level background: AZD1222 recipients given second doses at about 4 weeks or at about 12 weeks were pooled, since spike-specific TCR depth and breadth were not found to differ between the two schedules. TCR sequencing was performed for about 250 trial participants, of whom 207 were given two doses of AZD1222 and some 26 were given two doses of MenACWY control vaccine. Trial participants were enrolled into age subgroups of 18-55, 56-69 and 70-plus years, which contained about 150, 28 and 57 TCR-sequenced participants, respectively. Study-wide conclusions, independent of this receptor: CD4 TCRs associated with the vaccine covered the entire spike protein, and the dominant responses were in regions 160-218 and 743-854. Because no day 14 peak-response samples were available, the repertoires could be characterized only after the peak T cell response. Spike-specific TCR breadth and depth rose significantly after two AZD1222 doses compared with day 0 and with MenACWY recipients. Conclusions about previously exposed vaccinees were limited because only six AZD1222 recipients were SARS-CoV-2 seropositive at baseline. Most participants were white British and females outnumbered males, and the authors suggested that clonal diversity may have been underestimated. The 56-69-year group was small, and its depth increase did not reach significance, likely because of low power. Reportedly, almost half of the unique spike-specific TCRs recognized epitopes lying outside the regions that are mutated in the B.1.351 and B.1.1.7 variants.

The CDR3 regions of human TCRbeta chains were subjected to immunosequencing. On the authors' methods: TCRs in the repertoires were matched against a reference library of SARS-CoV-2-specific TCRs that had been generated with the MIRA antigen-specificity platform. Breadth was defined as the fraction of unique TCRs that were SARS-CoV-2-associated. Depth was defined as the fraction of total T cells that were SARS-CoV-2-associated. Each spike-specific TCR was assigned to its reactive spike region and to a CD4 or CD8 class using the MIRA data. Log10-transformed breadth and depth values were compared by one-way ANOVA with Sidak's multiple comparisons tests. The source is immuneACCESS, and TCRdb retained only in-frame sequences with V and J called. Part of the clones is not carried over; for the studies checked, unresolved V genes explain less than half of this, and the remainder is unexplained. Clonal size and the V and J genes are those of that table, whereas D and trimming came from the DNA. In this sample the table shows some 150,000 clones, approximately 94% of which occur a single time. 1.9% of the sample rests with the top ten.

As to this clone: This receptor's antigen is unknown. No base quality information exists; no much larger clone differs at one position.

The CDR3 numbers 13 residues from cysteine through phenylalanine. Of the read, only the CDR3 DNA is kept; its 39 bases are in frame from base 1. After removal of 5 bases from V and 5 bases from J, the junction retains 5 bases not matched to a gene. The germline V gene provides CDR1 SGHTA and CDR2 FQGTGA. What the time point label conveys for this sample: baseline before first vaccination. Samples from vaccinated people were obtained from the UK trials COV001 and COV002, which included a single-blind randomized controlled phase 2/3 trial of AZD1222 (ChAdOx1 nCoV-19) in healthy adults. For TCRbeta chain sequencing, PBMC samples from trial participants were taken at day 0 and at day 28 after the second dose.

The receptor was derived from an adult in good health. The sample was peripheral blood, taken on day 0 of AZD1222 vaccination. The chain is made from TRBV7-3 and TRBJ2-5; 7 junctional bases match TRBD2. The CDR3 is CASSGAAGETQYF. The DNA is TGTGCCAGCAGCGGAGCAGCGGGGGAGACCCAGTACTTC.